This TCR beta chain stems from a study of blood T cell repertoires in COVID-19. Whole-study context: Material from acute and convalescent COVID-19 was sourced from the United States, Italy and Spain. PBMCs, B-cell-depleted T cells, or T cells provided the cDNA or gDNA that made up the material.

CDR3 size: 16 residues. The germline gives CDR1 LNHNV, CDR2 YYDKDF (reference sequence). Deletions cut 1 base from V and 9 bases from J, with 22 bases between. As processed by the authors: Scientists estimated how many nucleated cells there were by amplifying reference gene primers. Sequenced by immunoSEQ multiplex PCR; TCRdb stores in-frame clones only, minus some. V and J calls and clone size come straight from that table; D and trimming were deduced from the DNA. The sample includes nearly 400,000 clones, under 90% of them seen just once. Material for sequencing was PBMCs or T cells enriched from blood (not recorded which). The TCR comes from a woman aged 25 to 39 who had recovered from COVID-19. The chain joins TRBV15 to TRBJ2-7; weak D call: TRBD1 (5 bases). The CDR3 here is CATSRVGPRGHPRQYF. The CDR3 region has the DNA TGTGCCACCAGCAGAGTCGGGCCCCGCGGACACCCCAGGCAGTACTTC.